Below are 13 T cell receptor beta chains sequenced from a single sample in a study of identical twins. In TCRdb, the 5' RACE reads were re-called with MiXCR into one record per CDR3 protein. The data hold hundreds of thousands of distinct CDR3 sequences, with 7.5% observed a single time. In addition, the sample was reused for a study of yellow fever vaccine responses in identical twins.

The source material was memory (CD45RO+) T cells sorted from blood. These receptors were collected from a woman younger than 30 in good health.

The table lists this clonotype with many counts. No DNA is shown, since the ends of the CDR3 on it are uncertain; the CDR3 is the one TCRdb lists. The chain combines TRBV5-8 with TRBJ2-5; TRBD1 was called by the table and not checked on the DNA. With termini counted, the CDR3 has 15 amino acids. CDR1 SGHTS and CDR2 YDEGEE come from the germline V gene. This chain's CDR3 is CASSLEWGTGSGLPF.

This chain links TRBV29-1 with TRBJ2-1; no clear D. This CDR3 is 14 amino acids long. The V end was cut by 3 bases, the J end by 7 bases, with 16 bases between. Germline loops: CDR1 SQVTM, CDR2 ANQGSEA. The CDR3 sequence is CSVDNPMGWNEQFF. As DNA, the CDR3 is TGCAGCGTTGACAACCCGATGGGATGGAATGAGCAGTTCTTC.

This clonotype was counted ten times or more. The CDR3 region is CASSQERGLAGVYEQYF. The CDR3 DNA is TGCGCCAGCAGCCAAGAAAGAGGACTAGCGGGAGTGTACGAGCAGTACTTC. The chain uses TRBV4-3 and TRBJ2-7; 13 bases are shared with TRBD2. Germline CDR1 is LGHNA and CDR2 is YSLEER. Germline trimming cut 0 bases from V and 4 bases from J; bases unmatched to any gene: 6. The CDR3 has 17 amino acids.

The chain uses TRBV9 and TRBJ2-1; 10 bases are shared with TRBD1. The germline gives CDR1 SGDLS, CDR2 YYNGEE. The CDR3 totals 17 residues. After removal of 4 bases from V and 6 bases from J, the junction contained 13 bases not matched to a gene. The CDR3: CASSWKTGTGVSNEQFF. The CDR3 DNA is TGTGCCAGCAGCTGGAAAACCGGGACAGGGGTCTCCAATGAGCAGTTCTTC.

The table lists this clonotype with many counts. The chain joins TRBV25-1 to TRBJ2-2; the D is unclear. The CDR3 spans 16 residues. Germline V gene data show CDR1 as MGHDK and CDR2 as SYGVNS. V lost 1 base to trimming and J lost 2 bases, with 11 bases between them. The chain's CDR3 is CASSESSPPNTGELFF. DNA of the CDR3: TGTGCCAGCAGTGAATCTTCCCCGCCAAACACCGGGGAGCTGTTTTTT.

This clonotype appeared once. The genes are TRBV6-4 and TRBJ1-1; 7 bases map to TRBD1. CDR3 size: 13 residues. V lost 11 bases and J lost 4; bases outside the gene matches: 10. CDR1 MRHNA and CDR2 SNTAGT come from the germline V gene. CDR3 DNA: TGTGCCTCCTCAGACAGGGAAGGCACTGAAGCTTTCTTT. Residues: CASSDREGTEAFF.

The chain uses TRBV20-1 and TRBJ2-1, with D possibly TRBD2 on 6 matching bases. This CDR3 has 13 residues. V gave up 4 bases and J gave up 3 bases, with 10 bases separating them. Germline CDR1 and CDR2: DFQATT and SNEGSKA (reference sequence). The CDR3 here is CSAIFSGYNEQFF. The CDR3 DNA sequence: TGCAGTGCTATTTTTAGCGGCTACAATGAGCAGTTCTTC.

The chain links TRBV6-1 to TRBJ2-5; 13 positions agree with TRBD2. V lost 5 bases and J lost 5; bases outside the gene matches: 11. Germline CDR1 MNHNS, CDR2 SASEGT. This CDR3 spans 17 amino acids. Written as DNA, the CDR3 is TGTGCCAGCAGTCCCCGGACTAGCGGGAGAGGGAGGGAGACCCAGTACTTC. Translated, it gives CASSPRTSGRGRETQYF.

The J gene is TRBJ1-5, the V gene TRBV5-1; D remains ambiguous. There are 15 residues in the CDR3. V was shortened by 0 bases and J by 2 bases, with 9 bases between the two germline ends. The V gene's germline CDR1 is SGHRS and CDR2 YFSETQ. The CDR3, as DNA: TGCGCCAGCAGCTTGGGGGCGGGTGGCAATCAGCCCCAGCATTTT. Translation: CASSLGAGGNQPQHF. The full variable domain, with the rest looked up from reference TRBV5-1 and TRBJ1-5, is KAGVTQTPRYLIKTRGQQVTLSCSPISGHRSVSWYQQTPGQGLQFLFEYFSETQRNKGNFPGRFSGRQFSNSRSEMNVSTLELGDSALYLCASSLGAGGNQPQHFGDGTRLSIL.

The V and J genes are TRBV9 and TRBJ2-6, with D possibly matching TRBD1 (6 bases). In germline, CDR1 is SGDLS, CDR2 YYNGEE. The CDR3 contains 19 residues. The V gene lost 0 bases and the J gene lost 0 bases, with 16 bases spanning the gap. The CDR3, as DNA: TGTGCCAGCAGCGTAGGGATGACAGGATTTGGCTCTGGGGCCAACGTCCTGACTTTC. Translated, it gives CASSVGMTGFGSGANVLTF. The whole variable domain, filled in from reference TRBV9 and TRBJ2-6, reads DSGVTQTPKHLITATGQRVTLRCSPRSGDLSVYWYQQSLDQGLQFLIQYYNGEERAKGNILERFSAQQFPDLHSELNLSSLELGDSALYFCASSVGMTGFGSGANVLTFGAGSRLTVL.

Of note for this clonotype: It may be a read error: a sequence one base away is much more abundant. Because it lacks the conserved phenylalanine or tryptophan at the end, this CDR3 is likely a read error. The CDR3 loop is CASSLSLQETQYS. In DNA form, the CDR3 reads TGTGCCAGCAGTTTGTCCCTCCAAGAGACCCAGTACTCC. V and J are TRBV28 and TRBJ2-5; D gene unclear. The ends were cut back, 3 bases at V and 1 base at J, with 6 bases in the middle. This CDR3 spans 13 amino acids. The germline CDR1 and CDR2 sequences are MDHEN and SYDVKM.

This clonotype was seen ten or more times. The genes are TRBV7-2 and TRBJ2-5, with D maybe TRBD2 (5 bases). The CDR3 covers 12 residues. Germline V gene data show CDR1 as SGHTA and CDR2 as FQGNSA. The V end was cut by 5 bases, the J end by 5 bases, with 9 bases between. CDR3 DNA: TGTGCCAGCAGCCCAGAGCGGGAGACCCAGTACTTC. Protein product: CASSPERETQYF. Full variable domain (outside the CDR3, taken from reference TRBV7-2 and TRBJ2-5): GAGVSQSPSNKVTEKGKDVELRCDPISGHTALYWYRQSLGQGLEFLIYFQGNSAPDKSGLPSDRFSAERTGGSVSTLTIQRTQQEDSAVYLCASSPERETQYFGPGTRLLVL.

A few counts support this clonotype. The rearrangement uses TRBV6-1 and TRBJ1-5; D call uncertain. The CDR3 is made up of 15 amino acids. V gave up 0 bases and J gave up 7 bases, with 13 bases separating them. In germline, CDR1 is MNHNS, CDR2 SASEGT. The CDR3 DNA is TGTGCCAGCAGTGAAGCTGGAGGGTTGAGCCAGCCCCAGCATTTT. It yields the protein CASSEAGGLSQPQHF.